The following is a T cell receptor beta chain sequence with its context. These data are taken from a study of blood T cell repertoires in COVID-19. The CDR3 loop spans 14 amino acids. CDR1 MNHNY and CDR2 SVGAGI come from the germline V gene (reference sequence). V was pared by 5 bases and J by 10 bases, with 7 bases of the junction left unmatched. Only in-frame clones appear in the TCRdb table, and some are missing; sequencing was by immunoSEQ multiplex PCR. The profile covers about 100,000 clones, with about 85% appearing a single time and approximately 4% taken by the ten largest. The sequence derives from a woman between 65 and 79 years old with acute or convalescent COVID-19. The V and J genes are TRBV6-6 and TRBJ1-6; 8 nucleotides match TRBD1. Sequenced material: peripheral blood. The CDR3: CASSPDRAGSPLHF. As DNA, the CDR3 is TGTGCCAGCAGTCCGGACAGGGCGGGATCACCCCTCCACTTT.